One sample yielded the 26 T cell receptor beta chains listed below, sequenced in a study of T cell responses to AZD1222 COVID-19 vaccine. TCRdb keeps only in-frame clones here, not all; method: immunoSEQ multiplex PCR. The data contain some 120,000 clones, about 87% of them singletons. The sequences come from peripheral blood, collected on day 0 of AZD1222 vaccination. These receptors originate from an adult in good health.

The rearrangement joins TRBV5-1 to TRBJ1-1; perhaps TRBD1 as D (6 bases). V gave up 3 bases and J gave up 4 bases, with 10 bases separating them. The CDR3 loop spans 13 amino acids. Germline-derived CDR1 and CDR2 are SGHRS and YFSETQ. CDR3 loop: CASSYRESTEAFF. The CDR3 coding sequence is TGCGCCAGCAGCTACAGGGAGAGCACTGAAGCTTTCTTT.

The V and J genes are TRBV19 and TRBJ1-6; possible D gene TRBD1, 6 bases. Germline V CDR1 and CDR2: LNHDA, SQIVND (reference sequence). The CDR3 contains 14 residues. The ends were cut back, 7 bases at V and 6 bases at J, with 13 bases in the middle. CDR3 DNA: TGTGCCAGTACCATAAGGGGGGGTAATTCACCCCTCCACTTT. Translation: CASTIRGGNSPLHF.

V gene TRBV6-6 combines with J gene TRBJ1-5; the D gene is possibly TRBD1 (6 bases). There are 14 residues in the CDR3. The ends were cut back, 7 bases at V and 7 bases at J, with 17 bases in the middle. Looked up from germline, CDR1 is MNHNY and CDR2 is SVGAGI (reference sequence). CDR3 loop: CASTAGEVQQPQHF. The CDR3 DNA follows: TGTGCCAGCACCGCAGGGGAGGTCCAGCAGCCCCAGCATTTT.

The chain couples TRBV5-1 to TRBJ1-3, with D perhaps TRBD1 (6 bases). V gave up 4 bases and J gave up 0 bases, with 11 bases separating them. Looked up from germline, CDR1 is SGHRS and CDR2 is YFSETQ. There are 15 residues in the CDR3. CDR3 sequence reads: CASSAGQTSGNTIYF. The CDR3 nucleotides read TGCGCCAGCAGCGCCGGACAGACCTCTGGAAACACCATATATTTT.

The chain combines TRBV29-1 with TRBJ2-7; D assignment may be TRBD1 or TRBD2 (5 bases each). This CDR3 contains 12 residues. V was pared by 7 bases and J by 0 bases, with 10 bases between. CDR1 is SQVTM, CDR2 ANQGSEA, per germline. In nucleotides, the CDR3 is TGCAGCGCCGGGACGGCCTCCTACGAGCAGTACTTC. This sequence encodes CSAGTASYEQYF.

In its sample, this clone was seen once. The chain links TRBV27 to TRBJ2-7, with 7 bases that match TRBD1. Germline trimming cut 6 bases from V and 5 bases from J; bases unmatched to any gene: 10. This CDR3 spans 14 amino acids. Looked up from germline, CDR1 is MNHEY and CDR2 is SMNVEV (reference sequence). The CDR3 bases are TGTGCCAGCAGCCACAGGGGTCTACGGGACGAGCAGTACTTC. Residues: CASSHRGLRDEQYF.

The chain joins TRBV7-2 to TRBJ1-5; 9 nucleotides match TRBD1. The V gene's germline CDR1 is SGHTA and CDR2 FQGNSA. V trimming: 6 bases; J trimming: 6 bases; junction bases outside the gene matches: 9. The CDR3 contains 15 residues. CDR3 protein: CASSYRTGDGQPQHF. The CDR3 DNA follows: TGTGCCAGCAGTTATCGGACAGGGGACGGTCAGCCCCAGCATTTT. Variable domain in full (rest from reference TRBV7-2 and TRBJ1-5): GAGVSQSPSNKVTEKGKDVELRCDPISGHTALYWYRQSLGQGLEFLIYFQGNSAPDKSGLPSDRFSAERTGGSVSTLTIQRTQQEDSAVYLCASSYRTGDGQPQHFGDGTRLSIL.

The rearrangement joins TRBV30 to TRBJ1-6; no clear D gene. Germline V gene lookup returns CDR1 GTSNPN and CDR2 SVGIG (reference sequence). The ends were cut back, 1 base at V and 9 bases at J, with 16 bases in the middle. The CDR3 has 15 amino acids. CDR3 in amino acids: CAWSETELLGSPLHF. In DNA form, the CDR3 reads TGTGCCTGGAGTGAGACTGAACTTTTAGGTTCACCCCTCCACTTT.

This rearrangement joins TRBV19 to TRBJ2-1; 8 bases match TRBD2. V lost 3 bases to trimming and J lost 1 base; unmatched junction nucleotides: 2. The CDR3 length is 15 residues. CDR1 LNHDA and CDR2 SQIVND come from the germline V gene (reference sequence). CDR3 nucleotides: TGTGCCAGTAGTATGGGCGGGAGGTCCTACAATGAGCAGTTCTTC. Its protein is CASSMGGRSYNEQFF.

The CDR3 here is CASSIYSRGNTGELFF. For the CDR3, the DNA is TGTGCCAGTAGTATTTATTCCAGGGGCAACACCGGGGAGCTGTTTTTT. The chain links TRBV19 to TRBJ2-2, with D perhaps matching TRBD1 (6 bases). Germline assignment: CDR1 LNHDA and CDR2 SQIVND (reference sequence). Between the trimmed V and J ends, which lost 3 bases and 2 bases, there was a span of 13 bases. CDR3 length: 16 residues.

The V and J genes are TRBV5-4 and TRBJ2-2; 15 positions match TRBD2. Germline assignment: CDR1 SGHNT and CDR2 YYREEE (reference sequence). V dropped 4 bases and J dropped 5; count of bases not matched to a gene: 9. There are 18 residues in the CDR3. The CDR3 DNA sequence: TGTGCCAGCAGCCCAGGACTAGCGGGGGGGCCGAGGACCGGGGAGCTGTTTTTT. This sequence encodes CASSPGLAGGPRTGELFF.

The CDR3: CASSSGERGWETQYF. CDR3 nucleotides: TGTGCCAGCAGCTCCGGGGAGCGGGGGTGGGAGACCCAGTACTTC. The rearrangement uses TRBV5-4 and TRBJ2-5; 8 bases map to TRBD2. The germline gives CDR1 SGHNT, CDR2 YYREEE (reference sequence). V shed 3 bases and J 5 bases; nucleotides not matched to a gene: 9. The CDR3 loop spans 15 amino acids.

This chain connects TRBV19 to TRBJ1-2; TRBD1 is a possible D gene (5 bases). CDR1 is LNHDA, CDR2 SQIVND, per germline (reference sequence). The CDR3 is made up of 13 amino acids. V was clipped by 6 bases and J by 5 bases, with 13 bases between them. The CDR3 spells CASSLGQAYGYTF. The CDR3 nucleotides read TGTGCCAGTAGCCTGGGGCAGGCGTATGGCTACACCTTC.

The chain couples TRBV5-1 to TRBJ2-5; a weak D match, TRBD2 (6 bases). The ends were cut back, 0 bases at V and 5 bases at J, with 8 bases in the middle. This CDR3 spans 13 amino acids. In germline, CDR1 is SGHRS, CDR2 YFSETQ. As DNA, the CDR3 is TGCGCCAGCAGCTTGGAGGGGAGGGAGACCCAGTACTTC. Protein: CASSLEGRETQYF.

V is TRBV4-1 and J is TRBJ2-5; TRBD2 aligns across 10 bases. Germline V CDR1 and CDR2: MGHRA, YSYEKL. CDR3 size: 16 residues. After removal of 0 bases from V and 4 bases from J, the junction contained 5 bases not matched to a gene. The CDR3 sequence: CASSQDRLAGVETQYF. CDR3 DNA: TGCGCCAGCAGCCAAGATCGGCTAGCGGGAGTAGAGACCCAGTACTTC.

Only one count was recorded for this clone. J is TRBJ2-1 and V is TRBV30; TRBD1 might be the D (6 bases). Trimming removed 2 bases at V and 5 bases at J, with 13 bases between. The CDR3 totals 14 residues. CDR1 and CDR2 (germline): GTSNPN, SVGIG (reference sequence). The CDR3 sequence: CAWSKGQTNNEQFF. In nucleotides, the CDR3 is TGTGCCTGGAGTAAGGGACAAACAAACAATGAGCAGTTCTTC.

The V gene is TRBV3-1 (or the pseudogene TRBV3-2), the J gene TRBJ2-1; D is uncertain. With 3 bases removed from V and 7 bases from J, the gap between germline ends came to 10 bases. The germline V gene encodes CDR1 LGHDT and CDR2 YNNKEL (reference sequence). CDR3 length equals 13 residues. CDR3 sequence (DNA): TGTGCCAGCAGCCATCTAAACGGGAATGAGCAGTTCTTC. Its protein product is CASSHLNGNEQFF.

The table lists this clone with many counts. The rearrangement links TRBV4-1 to TRBJ2-1, with D perhaps TRBD2 (6 bases). With 3 bases removed from V and 3 bases from J, the gap between germline ends came to 9 bases. There are 14 residues in the CDR3. In germline, CDR1 is MGHRA, CDR2 YSYEKL. Here the CDR3 DNA reads TGCGCCAGCAGCCAGGGAGGTTACTACAATGAGCAGTTCTTC. It is translated as CASSQGGYYNEQFF.

The chain employs TRBV6-2 or TRBV6-3 and TRBJ2-5; D is unresolved. Trimming cost V 5 bases and J 2 bases, with 0 bases left between them. The CDR3 loop spans 10 amino acids. In germline, CDR1 is MNHEY, CDR2 SVGEGT. In nucleotides, the CDR3 is TGTGCCAGCAGTCAAGAGACCCAGTACTTC. Amino acid sequence: CASSQETQYF.

V is TRBV28 and J is TRBJ2-5; D might be TRBD2 (6 bases). The CDR3 runs to 15 residues. Germline CDR1 and CDR2: MDHEN and SYDVKM. Trimming shortened V by 1 base and J by 5 bases, and 14 bases separated the two germline ends. The CDR3 reads CASSLFGPGRETQYF. The DNA for the CDR3 is TGTGCCAGCAGTTTATTCGGTCCGGGGAGGGAGACCCAGTACTTC.

The V gene is TRBV6-5, the J gene TRBJ2-2; D is uncertain. V was shortened by 7 bases and J by 3 bases, with 9 bases between the two germline ends. The CDR3 contains 13 residues. From germline, CDR1 is MNHEY and CDR2 SVGAGI. The DNA for the CDR3 is TGTGCCAGCACGTGGAGACACACCGGGGAGCTGTTTTTT. It codes for CASTWRHTGELFF.

V gene TRBV7-2 combines with J gene TRBJ2-7; D tentatively fits TRBD1 or TRBD2 (5 bases each). The CDR3 loop spans 11 amino acids. Germline assignment: CDR1 SGHTA and CDR2 FQGNSA. V shed 8 bases and J shed 5 bases, with 10 bases lying between them. The CDR3 DNA sequence: TGTGCCAGCGCCAGGGACCACGAGCAGTACTTC. It is translated as CASARDHEQYF.

V gene TRBV7-2 combines with J gene TRBJ2-5; D ambiguous. Looked up from germline, CDR1 is SGHTA and CDR2 is FQGNSA. V was shortened by 2 bases and J by 2 bases, with 9 bases between the two germline ends. The length of the CDR3 is 14 residues. In nucleotides, the CDR3 is TGTGCCAGCAGCTTACTTGGCCTGCAAGAGACCCAGTACTTC. Encoded protein: CASSLLGLQETQYF.

The rearrangement links TRBV9 to TRBJ1-1; D unresolved. There are 14 residues in the CDR3. V shed 4 bases and J shed 0 bases, with 10 bases lying between them. The germline V gene has CDR1 SGDLS and CDR2 YYNGEE. The CDR3 region has the DNA TGTGCCAGCAGCAACGGACTGATGAACACTGAAGCTTTCTTT. Its protein product is CASSNGLMNTEAFF.

The rearrangement uses TRBV3-1 (or the pseudogene TRBV3-2) and TRBJ2-1, with 7 bases aligning to TRBD2. Germline CDR1 LGHDT, CDR2 YNNKEL (reference sequence). There are 13 residues in the CDR3. After removal of 1 base from V and 12 bases from J, the junction contained 6 bases not matched to a gene. This chain's CDR3 is CASSQAPGLGQFF. The CDR3 nucleotides read TGTGCCAGCAGCCAAGCTCCCGGACTAGGGCAGTTCTTC.

The chain has TRBV9 and TRBJ1-1, with TRBD1 identical over 9 bases. The junction had 7 bases not matched to a gene; V was cut back by 3 bases and J by 4 bases. The germline CDR1 and CDR2 sequences are SGDLS and YYNGEE. The CDR3 length is 15 residues. Written as DNA, the CDR3 is TGTGCCAGCAGCGCGCAACAGGGGGCAGTCACTGAAGCTTTCTTT. Its translation: CASSAQQGAVTEAFF. The variable domain in full, with the rest retrieved from reference TRBV9 and TRBJ1-1, is DSGVTQTPKHLITATGQRVTLRCSPRSGDLSVYWYQQSLDQGLQFLIQYYNGEERAKGNILERFSAQQFPDLHSELNLSSLELGDSALYFCASSAQQGAVTEAFFGQGTRLTVV.